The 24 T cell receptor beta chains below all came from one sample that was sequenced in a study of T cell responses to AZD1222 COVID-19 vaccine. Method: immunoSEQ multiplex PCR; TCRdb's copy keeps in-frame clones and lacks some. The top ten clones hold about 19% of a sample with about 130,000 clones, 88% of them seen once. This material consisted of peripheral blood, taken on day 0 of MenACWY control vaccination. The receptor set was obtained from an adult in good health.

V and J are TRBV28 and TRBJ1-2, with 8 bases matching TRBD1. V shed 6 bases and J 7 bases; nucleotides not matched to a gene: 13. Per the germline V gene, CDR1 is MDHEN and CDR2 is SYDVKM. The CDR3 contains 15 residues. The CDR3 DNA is TGTGCCAGCAGGGCGCAGGGGGCTAAGTCTTTTGGCTACACCTTC. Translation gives CASRAQGAKSFGYTF.

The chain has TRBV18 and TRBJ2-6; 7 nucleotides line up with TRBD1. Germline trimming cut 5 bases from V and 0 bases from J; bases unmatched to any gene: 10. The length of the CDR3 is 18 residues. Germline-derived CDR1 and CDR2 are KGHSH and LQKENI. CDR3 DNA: TGTGCCAGCTCAGAGCTTGGGACAGTCGGCTCTGGGGCCAACGTCCTGACTTTC. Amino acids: CASSELGTVGSGANVLTF. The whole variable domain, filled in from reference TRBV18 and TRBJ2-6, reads NAGVMQNPRHLVRRRGQEARLRCSPMKGHSHVYWYRQLPEEGLKFMVYLQKENIIDESGMPKERFSAEFPKEGPSILRIQQVVRGDSAAYFCASSELGTVGSGANVLTFGAGSRLTVL.

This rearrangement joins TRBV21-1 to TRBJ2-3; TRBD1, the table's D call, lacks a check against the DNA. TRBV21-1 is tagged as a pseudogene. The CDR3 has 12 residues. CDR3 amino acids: CATPPPGDTQYF. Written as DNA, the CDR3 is TGTGCCACCCCGCCCCCAGGGGATACGCAGTATTTT.

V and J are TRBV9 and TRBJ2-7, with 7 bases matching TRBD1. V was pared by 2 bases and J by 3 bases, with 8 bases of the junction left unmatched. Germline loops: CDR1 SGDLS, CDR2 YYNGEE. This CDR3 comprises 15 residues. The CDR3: CASSVGLGQNYEQYF. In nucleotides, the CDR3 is TGTGCCAGCAGCGTTGGATTGGGACAGAACTACGAGCAGTACTTC.

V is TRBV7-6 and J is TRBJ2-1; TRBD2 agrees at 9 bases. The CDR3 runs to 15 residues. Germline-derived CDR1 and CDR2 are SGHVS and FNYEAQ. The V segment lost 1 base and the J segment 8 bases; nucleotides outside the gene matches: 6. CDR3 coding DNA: TGTGCCAGCAGCTTAGGGGCGGGAGGGCCGCATGAGCAGTTCTTC. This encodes CASSLGAGGPHEQFF.

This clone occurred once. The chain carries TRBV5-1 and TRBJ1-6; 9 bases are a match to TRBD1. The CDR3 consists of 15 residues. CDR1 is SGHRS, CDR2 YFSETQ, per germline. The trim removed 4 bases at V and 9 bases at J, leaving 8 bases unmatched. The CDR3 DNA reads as TGCGCCAGCAGCCTCGGACAGGGGATGGGTTCACCCCTCCACTTT. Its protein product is CASSLGQGMGSPLHF.

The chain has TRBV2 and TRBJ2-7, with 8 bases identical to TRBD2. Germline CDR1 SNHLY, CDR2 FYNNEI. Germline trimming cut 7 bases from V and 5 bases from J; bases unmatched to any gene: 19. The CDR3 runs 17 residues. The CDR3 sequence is CASTEKKWLAGADEQYF. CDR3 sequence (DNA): TGTGCCAGCACCGAAAAGAAATGGCTAGCGGGTGCCGACGAGCAGTACTTC. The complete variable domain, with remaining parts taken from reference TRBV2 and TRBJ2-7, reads EPEVTQTPSHQVTQMGQEVILRCVPISNHLYFYWYRQILGQKVEFLVSFYNNEISEKSEIFDDQFSVERPDGSNFTLKIRSTKLEDSAMYFCASTEKKWLAGADEQYFGPGTRLTVT.

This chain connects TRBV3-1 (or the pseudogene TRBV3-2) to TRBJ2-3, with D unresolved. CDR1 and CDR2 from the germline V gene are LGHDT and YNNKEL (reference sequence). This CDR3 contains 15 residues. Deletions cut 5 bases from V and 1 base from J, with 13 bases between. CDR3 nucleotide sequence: TGTGCCAGCAGCTCAACCAGGAGCGGCACAGATACGCAGTATTTT. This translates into CASSSTRSGTDTQYF.

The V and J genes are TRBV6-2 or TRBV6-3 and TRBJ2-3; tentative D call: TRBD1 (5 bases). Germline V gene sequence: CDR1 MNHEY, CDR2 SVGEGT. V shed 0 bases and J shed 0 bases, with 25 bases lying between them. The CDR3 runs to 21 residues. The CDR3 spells CASSYSFDFRALSSSTDTQYF. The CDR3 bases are TGTGCCAGCAGTTACTCGTTCGACTTCAGGGCCCTGAGCTCTAGCACAGATACGCAGTATTTT.

CDR3 DNA sequence: TGCGCCAGCAGCCAAGATGTAGACAGGCTTCGATCCTACGAGCAGTACTTC. Encoded protein: CASSQDVDRLRSYEQYF. The V call is TRBV4-1, the J call TRBJ2-7, with D possibly TRBD1 on 6 matching bases. Per the germline V gene, CDR1 is MGHRA and CDR2 is YSYEKL. The V end lost 0 bases, the J end lost 1 base, and 16 bases lay between the germline ends. The CDR3 contains 17 residues.

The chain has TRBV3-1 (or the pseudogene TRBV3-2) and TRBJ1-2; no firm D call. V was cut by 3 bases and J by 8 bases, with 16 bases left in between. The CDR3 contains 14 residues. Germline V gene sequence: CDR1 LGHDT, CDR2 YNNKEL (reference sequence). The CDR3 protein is CASSQAGSPRGYTF. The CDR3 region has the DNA TGTGCCAGCAGCCAGGCCGGGTCCCCGCGCGGCTACACCTTC.

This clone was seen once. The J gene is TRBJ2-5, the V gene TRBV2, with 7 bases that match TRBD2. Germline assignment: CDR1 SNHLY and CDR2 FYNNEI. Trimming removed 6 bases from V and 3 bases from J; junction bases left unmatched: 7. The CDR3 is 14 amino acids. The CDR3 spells CASSAQRDKETQYF. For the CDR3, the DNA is TGTGCCAGCAGCGCCCAGCGGGATAAAGAGACCCAGTACTTC.

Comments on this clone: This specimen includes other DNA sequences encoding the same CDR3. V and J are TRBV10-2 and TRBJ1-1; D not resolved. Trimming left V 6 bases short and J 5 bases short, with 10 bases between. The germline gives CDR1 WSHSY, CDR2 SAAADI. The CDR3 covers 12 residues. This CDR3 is CASSERGTEAFF. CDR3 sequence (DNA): TGCGCCAGCAGCGAACGGGGTACTGAAGCTTTCTTT.

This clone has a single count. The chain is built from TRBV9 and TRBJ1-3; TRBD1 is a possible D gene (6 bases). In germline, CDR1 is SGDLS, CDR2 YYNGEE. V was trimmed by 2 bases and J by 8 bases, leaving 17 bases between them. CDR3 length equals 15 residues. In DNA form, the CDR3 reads TGTGCCAGCAGCGTCAGGGGAACCGGGGGGCACACCATATATTTT. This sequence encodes CASSVRGTGGHTIYF.

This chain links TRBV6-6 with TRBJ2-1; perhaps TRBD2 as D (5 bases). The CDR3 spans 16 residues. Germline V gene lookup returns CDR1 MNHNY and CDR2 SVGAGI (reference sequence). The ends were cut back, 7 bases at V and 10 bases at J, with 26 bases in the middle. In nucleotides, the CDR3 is TGTGCCAGCACACGTGAGAGGGTCTCGGTCCCGGGGGAGCAGTTCTTC. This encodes CASTRERVSVPGEQFF.

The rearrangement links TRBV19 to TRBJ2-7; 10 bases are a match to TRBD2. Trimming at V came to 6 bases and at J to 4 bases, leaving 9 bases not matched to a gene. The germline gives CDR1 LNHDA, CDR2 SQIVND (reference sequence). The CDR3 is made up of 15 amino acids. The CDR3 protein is CASSPLAGGGYEQYF. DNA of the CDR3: TGTGCCAGTAGCCCTTTAGCGGGAGGCGGGTACGAGCAGTACTTC.

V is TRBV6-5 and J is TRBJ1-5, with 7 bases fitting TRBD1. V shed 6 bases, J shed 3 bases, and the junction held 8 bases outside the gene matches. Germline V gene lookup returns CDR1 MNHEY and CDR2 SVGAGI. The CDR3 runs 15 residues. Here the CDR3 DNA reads TGTGCCAGCAGGACTACAGGGGACTACAATCAGCCCCAGCATTTT. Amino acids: CASRTTGDYNQPQHF.

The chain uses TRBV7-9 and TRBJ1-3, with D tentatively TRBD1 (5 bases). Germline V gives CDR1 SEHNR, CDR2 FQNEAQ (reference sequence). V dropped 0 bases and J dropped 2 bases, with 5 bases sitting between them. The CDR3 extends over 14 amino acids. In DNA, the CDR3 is TGTGCCAGCAGCTTAGCAGGGGCTGGAAACACCATATATTTT. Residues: CASSLAGAGNTIYF.

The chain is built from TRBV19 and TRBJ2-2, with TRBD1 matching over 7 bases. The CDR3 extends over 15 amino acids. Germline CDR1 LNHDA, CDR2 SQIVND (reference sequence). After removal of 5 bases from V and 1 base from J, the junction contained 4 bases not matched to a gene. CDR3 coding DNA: TGTGCCAGTAGTGTGGACAGGCAGAACACCGGGGAGCTGTTTTTT. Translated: CASSVDRQNTGELFF.

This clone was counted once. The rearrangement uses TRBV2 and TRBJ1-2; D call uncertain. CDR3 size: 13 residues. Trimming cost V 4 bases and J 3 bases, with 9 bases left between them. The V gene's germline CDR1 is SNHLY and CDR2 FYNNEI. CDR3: CASSASFYYGYTF. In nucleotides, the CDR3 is TGTGCCAGCAGTGCCAGCTTTTACTATGGCTACACCTTC.

The CDR3 DNA is TGTGCCGGAACCGGGACAGGGCTATCCTATGGCTACACCTTC. This translates into CAGTGTGLSYGYTF. V and J are TRBV30 and TRBJ1-2; TRBD1 matches at 9 bases. The CDR3 runs 14 residues. From germline, CDR1 is GTSNPN and CDR2 SVGIG (reference sequence). With V trimmed by 8 bases and J by 4 bases, 11 bases remained unmatched.

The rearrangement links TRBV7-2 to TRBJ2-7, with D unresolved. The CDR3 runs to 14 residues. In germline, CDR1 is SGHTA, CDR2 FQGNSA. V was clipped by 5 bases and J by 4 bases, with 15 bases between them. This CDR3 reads CASSPGALAYEQYF. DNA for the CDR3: TGTGCCAGCAGCCCAGGTGCGCTCGCATACGAGCAGTACTTC.

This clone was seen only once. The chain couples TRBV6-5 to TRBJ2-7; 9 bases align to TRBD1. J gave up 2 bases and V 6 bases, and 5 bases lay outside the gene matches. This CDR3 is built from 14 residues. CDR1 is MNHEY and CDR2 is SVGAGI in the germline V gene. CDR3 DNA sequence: TGTGCCAGCAGCCACGGGACAGGGCCCTACGAGCAGTACTTC. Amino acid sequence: CASSHGTGPYEQYF.

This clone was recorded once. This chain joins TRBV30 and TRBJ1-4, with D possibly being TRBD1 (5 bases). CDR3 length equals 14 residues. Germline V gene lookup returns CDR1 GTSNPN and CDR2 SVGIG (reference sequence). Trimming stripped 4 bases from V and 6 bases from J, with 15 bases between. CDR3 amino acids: CAWNWGTGHEKLFF. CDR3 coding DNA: TGTGCCTGGAATTGGGGGACGGGCCATGAAAAACTGTTTTTT.